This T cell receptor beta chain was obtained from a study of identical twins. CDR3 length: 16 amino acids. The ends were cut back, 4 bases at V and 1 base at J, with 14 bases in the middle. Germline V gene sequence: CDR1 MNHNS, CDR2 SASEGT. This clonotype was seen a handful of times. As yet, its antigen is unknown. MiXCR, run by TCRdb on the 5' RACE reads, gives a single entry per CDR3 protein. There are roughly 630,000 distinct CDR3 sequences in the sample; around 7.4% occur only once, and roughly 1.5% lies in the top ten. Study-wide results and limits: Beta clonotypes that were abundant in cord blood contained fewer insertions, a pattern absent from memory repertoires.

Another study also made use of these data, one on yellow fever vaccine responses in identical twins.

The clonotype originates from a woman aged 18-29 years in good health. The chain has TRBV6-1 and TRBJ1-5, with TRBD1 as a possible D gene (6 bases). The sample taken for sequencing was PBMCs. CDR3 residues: CASSGSGTWSNQPQHF. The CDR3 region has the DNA TGTGCCAGCAGTGGTTCCGGGACATGGAGCAATCAGCCCCAGCATTTT.